Listed below are T cell receptor beta chains from one sample, sequenced in a study of cytomegalovirus exposure and HLA in healthy donors. The table came from immunoSEQ multiplex PCR; TCRdb's copy has only in-frame clones and leaves some out. The top ten clones hold around 6.6% of a sample with just over 150,000 clones, roughly 84% of them seen once. The sample was PBMCs. The receptors here all came from a man aged 45-60 years in good health and CMV-seropositive. The CDR3 runs from the conserved cysteine through the conserved F or W. The order of the fields is CDR3 protein, CDR3 length, D gene, V gene. The D gene is left open where the match is weak.

CDR3aa: CASSLGDTHTEAFF
len: 14
d_gene: .
v_gene: TRBV11-2

CDR3aa: CASSSQTGGGGNTIYF
len: 16
d_gene: TRBD1
v_gene: TRBV11-2

CDR3aa: CASSLSRTEAFF
len: 12
d_gene: .
v_gene: TRBV18

CDR3aa: CATSRAREVTEAFF
len: 14
d_gene: .
v_gene: TRBV15

CDR3aa: CARRDTGELFF
len: 11
d_gene: .
v_gene: TRBV2

CDR3aa: CSAGTSGTDTQYF
len: 13
d_gene: TRBD2
v_gene: TRBV29-1

CDR3aa: CASSASGAPTGELFF
len: 15
d_gene: TRBD2
v_gene: TRBV6-1

CDR3aa: CASGDIRSQHF
len: 11
d_gene: .
v_gene: TRBV19

CDR3aa: CASSSSTGIGYTF
len: 13
d_gene: .
v_gene: TRBV5-1

CDR3aa: CASSLSGGTEAFF
len: 13
d_gene: TRBD1
v_gene: TRBV7-3

CDR3aa: CASSQDRTQYF
len: 11
d_gene: .
v_gene: TRBV4-1

CDR3aa: CASSLDRRGGELFF
len: 14
d_gene: .
v_gene: TRBV11-3

CDR3aa: CASSSDTLNTEAFF
len: 14
d_gene: .
v_gene: TRBV5-4

CDR3aa: CASSIRGPTEAFF
len: 13
d_gene: .
v_gene: TRBV19

CDR3aa: CASSREENTEAFF
len: 13
d_gene: .
v_gene: TRBV6-5

CDR3aa: CASSSRQGSSNQPQHF
len: 16
d_gene: TRBD1
v_gene: TRBV19

CDR3aa: CASSPNWVGANKNIQYF
len: 17
d_gene: .
v_gene: TRBV14

CDR3aa: CASSQGVWDTIYF
len: 13
d_gene: .
v_gene: TRBV6-5

CDR3aa: CASSYAGTGKGNEQFF
len: 16
d_gene: TRBD1
v_gene: TRBV6-5

CDR3aa: CASSLTGEYGYTF
len: 13
d_gene: TRBD1
v_gene: TRBV5-1

CDR3aa: CASSSRRTGSTEAFF
len: 15
d_gene: TRBD1
v_gene: TRBV2

CDR3aa: CASSPSHQETQYF
len: 13
d_gene: .
v_gene: TRBV7-8

CDR3aa: CASSDRGGNSPLHF
len: 14
d_gene: .
v_gene: TRBV2

CDR3aa: CASSGQGVGEQYF
len: 13
d_gene: TRBD1
v_gene: TRBV10-1

CDR3aa: CASTSQPGGSQETQYF
len: 16
d_gene: .
v_gene: TRBV19

CDR3aa: CAIMRGANYGYTF
len: 13
d_gene: .
v_gene: TRBV10-3

CDR3aa: CASSPGTSEKETQYF
len: 15
d_gene: TRBD2
v_gene: TRBV5-1

CDR3aa: CASSLGDRGKSTDTQYF
len: 17
d_gene: TRBD1
v_gene: TRBV5-1

CDR3aa: CASSLSGRAYGYTF
len: 14
d_gene: .
v_gene: TRBV5-1

CDR3aa: CASRYTGQGNYQPQHF
len: 16
d_gene: TRBD1
v_gene: TRBV19

CDR3aa: CAVIAGRPASTDTQYF
len: 16
d_gene: .
v_gene: TRBV21-1

CDR3aa: CASSPTGVTGNTIYF
len: 15
d_gene: TRBD1
v_gene: TRBV27

CDR3aa: CASSLGGQGAGGYTF
len: 15
d_gene: TRBD1
v_gene: TRBV4-1

CDR3aa: CASSEVPYTGNTF
len: 13
d_gene: .
v_gene: TRBV2

CDR3aa: CASSPKGAFQETQYF
len: 15
d_gene: TRBD1
v_gene: TRBV18

CDR3aa: CASSPTGSYEQYF
len: 13
d_gene: .
v_gene: TRBV7-6

CDR3aa: CASSVGTGTDTQYF
len: 14
d_gene: .
v_gene: TRBV9

CDR3aa: CASSGQGAYEQYF
len: 13
d_gene: TRBD1
v_gene: TRBV10-1

CDR3aa: CASSSGLAGGVQETQYF
len: 17
d_gene: TRBD2
v_gene: TRBV7-7

CDR3aa: CASSLDQVYGYTF
len: 13
d_gene: .
v_gene: TRBV7-2

CDR3aa: CASRGWTGKSTRKNSPLHF
len: 19
d_gene: TRBD1
v_gene: TRBV11-2